This T cell receptor beta chain appears in the sequencing data of a study of blood T cells in healthy people across ages. The V end lost 6 bases, the J end lost 3 bases, and 4 bases lay between the germline ends. Germline V gives CDR1 ENHRY, CDR2 SYGVKD. CDR3 length: 11 amino acids. This clonotype was counted at least ten times. Sample-barcoded 5' priming and a J-beta primer mix drove a second PCR of about 7 to 11 cycles. TCRdb itself ran the 5' RACE reads through MiXCR, one entry per CDR3 protein. Of 750,000 to 1,000,000 distinct CDR3 sequences listed, almost 30% were seen once; the top ten hold around 9.6%. The same specimen was also included in a second study, on T cells of mothers and their children.

This receptor was identified in a woman in her thirties or forties in good health. The chain couples TRBV10-3 to TRBJ2-3, with D unresolved. The sample taken for sequencing was blood. The CDR3 loop is CAISATDTQYF. The CDR3 DNA follows: TGTGCCATCAGCGCTACAGATACGCAGTATTTT.